This T cell receptor (beta chain) was observed in a study of blood T cell repertoires in COVID-19. The cohort comprised adults aged about 18 to 89 years residing in approximately 25 US areas. This clone was detected once. In the authors' workflow: Estimated nucleated cell counts came from reference gene primer amplification. TCRdb keeps only in-frame clones here, not all; method: immunoSEQ multiplex PCR. The DNA was the basis for D and trimming; V, J and clone size are from that table. Altogether 250,000 to 350,000 clones are present, 90% being singletons, with the ten largest covering approximately 4%. The specimen was PBMCs or T cells enriched from blood (not recorded which). The receptor comes from a woman between 18 and 30 years old with acute COVID-19.

CDR3 DNA: TGTGCCGGCGGGGTAGCGGGAGCAGCAGATACGCAGTATTTT. As protein: CAGGVAGAADTQYF. This chain links TRBV6-5 with TRBJ2-3, with TRBD2 matching over 9 bases. Germline V gene sequence: CDR1 MNHEY, CDR2 SVGAGI. Trimming took 11 bases from V and 4 from J; bases not matched to a gene: 10. The CDR3 covers 14 residues.